Presented here are 18 T cell receptor beta chains from one specimen sequenced in a study of T cell repertoires in cytomegalovirus infection. TCRdb called the reads again in MiXCR, with one record for every CDR3 protein. Of almost 550,000 distinct CDR3 sequences in the sample, 16% were seen once. The sequenced material came from CD8+ T cells from PBMCs. The receptors here all came from a human donor in good health (CMV status not recorded). Some clones in this sample may be carry-over from other donors' samples.

This clonotype occurred many times. This chain connects TRBV11-2 to TRBJ1-4; D possibly corresponds to TRBD1 (5 bases). Trimming took off 4 bases at V and 4 bases at J, with 13 bases between the two ends. Germline V gives CDR1 SGHAT, CDR2 FQNNGV. The CDR3 is 15 residues long. CDR3 loop: CASSWGTVNNEKLFF. The CDR3 bases are TGTGCCAGCAGCTGGGGGACTGTGAATAATGAAAAACTGTTTTTT. Full variable domain (outside the CDR3, taken from reference TRBV11-2 and TRBJ1-4): EAGVAQSPRYKIIEKRQSVAFWCNPISGHATLYWYQQILGQGPKLLIQFQNNGVVDDSQLPKDRFSAERLKGVDSTLKIQPAKLEDSAVYLCASSWGTVNNEKLFFGSGTQLSVL.

This clonotype was picked up a small number of times. The V and J genes are TRBV2 and TRBJ2-1, with D perhaps matching TRBD2 (5 bases). CDR1 is SNHLY, CDR2 FYNNEI, per germline. V shed 6 bases and J shed 6 bases, with 15 bases lying between them. The CDR3 is made up of 14 amino acids. CDR3 nucleotide sequence: TGTGCCAGCAGCCCTACCTTCACTAGCAATGAGCAGTTCTTC. Residues: CASSPTFTSNEQFF.

The V and J genes are TRBV6-6 and TRBJ2-2, with a weak D call TRBD2 (6 bases). V was clipped by 10 bases and J by 8 bases, with 17 bases between them. From germline, CDR1 is MNHNY and CDR2 SVGAGI (reference sequence). The CDR3 loop spans 13 amino acids. CDR3 DNA sequence: TGTGCCACTAGGAGGGCAGAAGGGGGGGAGCTGTTTTTT. This sequence encodes CATRRAEGGELFF.

This clonotype has ten or more counts. The CDR3 here is CASSPLRRLTLSGANVLTF. For the CDR3, the DNA is TGTGCCAGCAGCCCTTTAAGGCGTTTAACCCTCTCTGGGGCCAACGTCCTGACTTTC. The rearrangement uses TRBV7-6 and TRBJ2-6; D is unresolved. With 5 bases removed from V and 0 bases from J, the gap between germline ends came to 20 bases. The CDR3 loop spans 19 amino acids. Germline V CDR1 and CDR2: SGHVS, FNYEAQ.

The J gene is TRBJ2-2, the V gene TRBV2, with D possibly called TRBD1 or TRBD2 (5 bases each). The CDR3 has 14 residues. Germline CDR1 SNHLY, CDR2 FYNNEI. V lost 7 bases and J 5 bases, leaving 14 bases between the germline ends. This CDR3 reads CASILGVGTGELFF. The DNA of the CDR3 is TGTGCCAGCATTCTGGGGGTGGGAACCGGGGAGCTGTTTTTT.

In this sample, this clonotype turned up a few times. The rearrangement uses TRBV7-2 and TRBJ2-3; 13 positions agree with TRBD2. Trimming took 1 base from V and 6 from J; bases not matched to a gene: 13. This CDR3 is 19 amino acids long. Per the germline V gene, CDR1 is SGHTA and CDR2 is FQGNSA. CDR3 in amino acids: CASSLGGLAGSGGVDTQYF. CDR3 DNA: TGTGCCAGCAGCTTAGGGGGACTAGCGGGAAGTGGGGGGGTGGATACGCAGTATTTT.

This clonotype was seen only a few times. The chain joins TRBV19 to TRBJ2-2; D is uncertain. The CDR3 covers 13 residues. Germline loops: CDR1 LNHDA, CDR2 SQIVND (reference sequence). V lost 7 bases to trimming and J lost 3 bases, with 9 bases between them. The CDR3 nucleotides read TGTGCCAGTATTGGCGCATACACCGGGGAGCTGTTTTTT. Amino acids: CASIGAYTGELFF.

This clonotype turned up a few times. This chain joins TRBV7-9 and TRBJ2-1, with TRBD2 matching over 11 bases. Trimming cost V 4 bases and J 3 bases; bases outside gene matches: 5. The CDR3 spans 16 residues. The germline V gene has CDR1 SEHNR and CDR2 FQNEAQ (reference sequence). The CDR3 bases are TGTGCCAGCAGCTCACGACTAGCGGGGATCTACAATGAGCAGTTCTTC. It translates to CASSSRLAGIYNEQFF.

This clonotype was counted ten times or more. The chain has TRBV7-9 and TRBJ2-3; D is ambiguous. Germline CDR1 SEHNR, CDR2 FQNEAQ (reference sequence). The CDR3 has 12 amino acids. V shed 7 bases and J shed 6 bases, with 11 bases lying between them. The CDR3 sequence is CASKIEIDTQYF. In DNA, the CDR3 is TGTGCCAGCAAGATCGAAATTGATACGCAGTATTTT.

This clonotype came up a few times. The genes are TRBV11-2 and TRBJ2-2; 10 nucleotides agree with TRBD2. Germline CDR1 and CDR2: SGHAT and FQNNGV. This CDR3 comprises 18 residues. J was trimmed by 5 bases and V by 0 bases; bases with no gene match: 9. The CDR3 reads CASSLDQASGRWTGELFF. The DNA for the CDR3 is TGTGCCAGCAGCTTAGACCAAGCTAGCGGGAGATGGACCGGGGAGCTGTTTTTT.

The sample holds a few counts of this clonotype. The gene calls are TRBV18 and TRBJ2-7; maybe TRBD2 (6 bases). The V gene's germline CDR1 is KGHSH and CDR2 LQKENI. CDR3 size: 13 residues. V lost 5 bases, J lost 4 bases, and 12 bases lay in between. The CDR3 reads CASSSPDYYEQYF. In nucleotides, the CDR3 is TGTGCCAGCTCATCCCCGGACTATTACGAGCAGTACTTC.

In this sample, this clonotype turned up many times. This chain links TRBV29-1 with TRBJ1-2; 7 bases are a match to TRBD1. The J segment lost 4 bases and the V segment lost 4 bases, leaving 6 bases of the junction unmatched. Germline CDR1 reads SQVTM; CDR2 reads ANQGSEA. The CDR3 sequence is 13 residues long. CDR3 sequence reads: CSVGPRQGYGYTF. In DNA, the CDR3 is TGCAGCGTTGGTCCGAGACAGGGCTATGGCTACACCTTC.

The chain uses TRBV7-3 and TRBJ2-1; TRBD1 or TRBD2 may be the D gene (5 bases each). This CDR3 is built from 14 residues. Germline V gene data show CDR1 as SGHTA and CDR2 as FQGTGA. V gave up 1 base and J gave up 5 bases, with 9 bases separating them. For the CDR3, the DNA is TGTGCCAGCAGCTTAAACCCGGGGCACAATGAGCAGTTCTTC. This sequence encodes CASSLNPGHNEQFF.

This rearrangement joins TRBV19 to TRBJ1-5, with 10 bases that match TRBD1. V gave up 6 bases and J gave up 3 bases; unmatched junction bases: 11. The CDR3 runs to 17 residues. Germline CDR1 LNHDA, CDR2 SQIVND (reference sequence). This CDR3 reads CASRRQGAANSNQPQHF. The CDR3 region has the DNA TGTGCCAGTAGGCGACAGGGGGCAGCGAATTCCAATCAGCCCCAGCATTTT.

This clonotype was found many times. The J gene is TRBJ2-7, the V gene TRBV7-8, with TRBD1 matching over 8 bases. The germline V gene has CDR1 SGHVS and CDR2 FQNEAQ. The CDR3 spans 15 residues. Germline trimming cut 4 bases from V and 0 bases from J; bases unmatched to any gene: 5. The CDR3 loop reads CASSSPGQVSYEQYF. CDR3 bases: TGTGCCAGCAGCTCCCCGGGACAGGTCTCCTACGAGCAGTACTTC.

This clonotype was found many times. The chain joins TRBV7-3 to TRBJ2-3; maybe TRBD2 (6 bases). Deletions cut 2 bases from V and 2 bases from J, with 11 bases between. Germline CDR1 SGHTA, CDR2 FQGTGA. The CDR3 contains 15 residues. CDR3 amino acids: CASSLLGGNTDTQYF. CDR3 coding DNA: TGTGCCAGCAGCTTATTGGGCGGGAACACAGATACGCAGTATTTT.

Only a few counts were recorded for this clonotype. The rearrangement uses TRBV5-1 and TRBJ2-1; 11 bases are shared with TRBD1. V gave up 4 bases and J gave up 1 base; unmatched junction bases: 7. Germline-derived CDR1 and CDR2 are SGHRS and YFSETQ. The CDR3 is made up of 17 amino acids. The CDR3 DNA reads as TGCGCCAGCAGCAAGGGACAGGGGGTAAGGTCCTACAATGAGCAGTTCTTC. This gives the protein CASSKGQGVRSYNEQFF.

This clonotype has a count of ten or more. The chain carries TRBV19 and TRBJ2-2, with D maybe TRBD2 (5 bases). With 6 bases removed from V and 2 bases from J, the gap between germline ends came to 22 bases. Germline V gene lookup returns CDR1 LNHDA and CDR2 SQIVND (reference sequence). This CDR3 has 18 amino acids. In nucleotides, the CDR3 is TGTGCCAGTAGGCCCCCCGGGGTGGTAGCGTCCAACACCGGGGAGCTGTTTTTT. It yields the protein CASRPPGVVASNTGELFF.